These 20 T cell receptor beta chains were all obtained from the same sample, sequenced in a study of T-cell reconstitution after alpha-beta-depleted transplantation in children. It was with unique molecular identifiers that the TCRbeta library was prepared. TCRdb passed the PCR reads through MiXCR, listing each CDR3 protein once. This sample has around 670,000 distinct CDR3 sequences, with roughly 14% found just once. Source: PBMCs, taken before TCRalphabeta/CD19-depleted stem cell transplant. All receptors come from a girl aged 2-9 years with congenital amegakaryocytic thrombocytopenia, due to receive a stem cell transplant.

The gene calls are TRBV18 and TRBJ2-2; the D call may be TRBD1 or TRBD2 (5 bases each). Trimming pared 5 bases from V and 2 bases from J, leaving 12 bases between. Germline V CDR1 and CDR2: KGHSH, LQKENI. CDR3 length: 15 amino acids. Written as DNA, the CDR3 is TGTGCCAGCTCATACGGGACGATCAACACCGGGGAGCTGTTTTTT. This encodes CASSYGTINTGELFF.

V usage is TRBV7-9 and J usage is TRBJ1-1, with a possible D match to TRBD1 (5 bases). The V gene's germline CDR1 is SEHNR and CDR2 FQNEAQ (reference sequence). The CDR3 loop spans 13 amino acids. With 5 bases removed from V and 3 bases from J, the gap between germline ends came to 10 bases. The CDR3 bases are TGTGCCAGCAGCCCTCCGGGGGACACTGAAGCTTTCTTT. It encodes CASSPPGDTEAFF.

This rearrangement joins TRBV15 to TRBJ2-1; D is uncertain. The CDR3 has 15 residues. Trimming removed 1 base at V and 6 bases at J, with 13 bases between. CDR1 is LNHNV, CDR2 YYDKDF, per germline (reference sequence). The CDR3 is CATSRVLGSSNEQFF. The CDR3 nucleotides read TGTGCCACCAGCAGAGTTTTAGGATCTTCCAATGAGCAGTTCTTC.

This clonotype appeared a few times. The chain uses TRBV12-3 or TRBV12-4 and TRBJ1-5, with D possibly matching TRBD1 (5 bases). V was cut by 3 bases and J by 0 bases, with 12 bases left in between. This CDR3 region has 16 residues. The CDR3 sequence is CASSLWLGVSNQPQHF. CDR3 nucleotides: TGTGCCAGCAGTTTGTGGTTGGGGGTTAGCAATCAGCCCCAGCATTTT.

This clonotype has at least ten counts. This rearrangement joins TRBV27 to TRBJ2-1; D uncertain. The CDR3 loop spans 17 amino acids. The V end was cut by 4 bases, the J end by 6 bases, with 22 bases between. Germline V gene data show CDR1 as MNHEY and CDR2 as SMNVEV (reference sequence). The CDR3 DNA reads TGTGCCAGCAGTTCAGGTCCGGGTGGGAAAGCCTTCAATGAGCAGTTCTTC. This sequence encodes CASSSGPGGKAFNEQFF.

The rearrangement joins TRBV27 to TRBJ2-1; the D gene is possibly TRBD2 (6 bases). The CDR3 spans 16 residues. V lost 3 bases to trimming and J lost 0 bases, with 12 bases between them. Germline assignment: CDR1 MNHEY and CDR2 SMNVEV (reference sequence). The CDR3 here is CASSLGGWSSYNEQFF. The DNA for the CDR3 is TGTGCCAGCAGTTTGGGGGGATGGAGCTCCTACAATGAGCAGTTCTTC.

This clonotype has a count of ten or more. V usage is TRBV7-8 and J usage is TRBJ2-3; possibly TRBD2 for D (5 bases). Trimming took 5 bases from V and 8 from J, leaving 23 bases between them. Germline lookup yields CDR1 SGHVS and CDR2 FQNEAQ. The length of the CDR3 is 16 residues. CDR3 coding DNA: TGTGCCAGCAGCCTGCCTCTAGCCCCATCAAGTGGTACGCAGTATTTT. Translating gives CASSLPLAPSSGTQYF.

In its sample, this clonotype was seen a few times. The V and J genes are TRBV7-9 and TRBJ2-1, with 9 positions matching TRBD2. Trimming at V came to 6 bases and at J to 8 bases, leaving 8 bases not matched to a gene. Germline lookup yields CDR1 SEHNR and CDR2 FQNEAQ (reference sequence). This CDR3 is built from 14 residues. The CDR3: CASRLLAGVDEQFF. The CDR3 nucleotides are TGTGCCAGCAGGCTCTTAGCGGGAGTAGATGAGCAGTTCTTC. Full variable domain (remainder filled in from reference TRBV7-9 and TRBJ2-1): DTGVSQNPRHKITKRGQNVTFRCDPISEHNRLYWYRQTLGQGPEFLTYFQNEAQLEKSRLLSDRFSAERPKGSFSTLEIQRTEQGDSAMYLCASRLLAGVDEQFFGPGTRLTVL.

The chain carries TRBV29-1 and TRBJ1-1, with D tentatively TRBD1 (6 bases). Deletions cut 0 bases from V and 3 bases from J, with 8 bases between. Germline CDR1 reads SQVTM; CDR2 reads ANQGSEA. The length of the CDR3 is 13 residues. The DNA of the CDR3 is TGCAGCGTTGAAGATCCAGGGGACACTGAAGCTTTCTTT. Its translation: CSVEDPGDTEAFF.

The chain recombines TRBV6-1 with TRBJ1-1; D perhaps matches TRBD1 (5 bases). With 5 bases removed from V and 5 bases from J, the gap between germline ends came to 15 bases. The CDR3 sequence is 14 residues long. Germline V gene sequence: CDR1 MNHNS, CDR2 SASEGT. CDR3 bases: TGTGCCAGCAGTCCCCTCAGAGCAGGGACTGAAGCTTTCTTT. Encoded protein: CASSPLRAGTEAFF.

This clonotype was seen more than once but under ten times. The rearrangement links TRBV7-9 to TRBJ2-7; 9 bases align to TRBD2. The trim removed 3 bases at V and 2 bases at J, leaving 5 bases unmatched. This CDR3 is built from 15 residues. Germline CDR1 SEHNR, CDR2 FQNEAQ (reference sequence). The CDR3: CASSLLAGITYEQYF. DNA of the CDR3: TGTGCCAGCAGCTTGCTAGCGGGGATAACCTACGAGCAGTACTTC. The variable domain in full, completed from reference TRBV7-9 and TRBJ2-7, reads DTGVSQNPRHKITKRGQNVTFRCDPISEHNRLYWYRQTLGQGPEFLTYFQNEAQLEKSRLLSDRFSAERPKGSFSTLEIQRTEQGDSAMYLCASSLLAGITYEQYFGPGTRLTVT.

There are a few counts of this clonotype. The V call is TRBV6-5, the J call TRBJ1-2, with no clear D. This CDR3 contains 14 residues. Trimming shortened V by 0 bases and J by 8 bases, and 13 bases separated the two germline ends. CDR1 MNHEY and CDR2 SVGAGI come from the germline V gene. CDR3 amino acids: CASSYSLTVTGYTF. The CDR3 DNA follows: TGTGCCAGCAGTTACTCCCTTACCGTGACCGGCTACACCTTC.

The chain employs TRBV9 and TRBJ1-2, with TRBD1 matching 8 bases. The germline V gene has CDR1 SGDLS and CDR2 YYNGEE. V gave up 6 bases and J gave up 3 bases; unmatched junction bases: 7. The CDR3 sequence is 14 residues long. CDR3 region: CASTLSGGDYGYTF. CDR3 DNA: TGTGCCAGCACCCTTTCAGGGGGCGACTATGGCTACACCTTC.

This clonotype has at least ten counts. The V and J genes are TRBV5-1 and TRBJ1-6; the D is unclear. Trimming shortened V by 1 base and J by 8 bases, and 7 bases separated the two germline ends. The CDR3 totals 13 residues. Germline CDR1 reads SGHRS; CDR2 reads YFSETQ. The CDR3 protein is CASSLHEDSPLHF. DNA for the CDR3: TGCGCCAGCAGCTTGCATGAGGATTCACCCCTCCACTTT.

Only a few counts were recorded for this clonotype. The genes are TRBV20-1 and TRBJ2-4, with 10 nucleotides matching TRBD1. V lost 4 bases, J lost 2 bases, and 8 bases stayed unmatched. This CDR3 contains 16 residues. Germline loops: CDR1 DFQATT, CDR2 SNEGSKA (reference sequence). The CDR3 sequence is CSAKRQGARTKNIQYF. Written as DNA, the CDR3 is TGCAGTGCTAAGAGACAGGGGGCTAGGACCAAAAACATTCAGTACTTC.

This clonotype has just a few counts. The chain joins TRBV5-5 to TRBJ2-7; D perhaps matches TRBD2 (7 bases). V gave up 6 bases and J gave up 5 bases, with 21 bases separating them. Germline-derived CDR1 and CDR2 are SGHKS and YYEKEE (reference sequence). The CDR3 covers 15 residues. This CDR3 is CASTPWGGRSNEQYF. CDR3 DNA: TGTGCCAGCACTCCCTGGGGGGGGCGGTCCAACGAGCAGTACTTC.

This clonotype appeared many times. The J gene is TRBJ2-3, the V gene TRBV20-1; TRBD2 matches 10 bases. CDR1 and CDR2 from the germline V gene are DFQATT and SNEGSKA (reference sequence). The CDR3 contains 16 residues. Trimming cost V 1 base and J 2 bases; bases outside gene matches: 6. DNA of the CDR3: TGCAGTGCTAGAGGGATAGCGGGAGGCCACACAGATACGCAGTATTTT. Residues: CSARGIAGGHTDTQYF.

On this clonotype itself: Since no conserved phenylalanine or tryptophan closes the CDR3, a read error is the likely cause. In DNA form, the CDR3 reads TGTGCCAGCAGCTACCGACAGGGGGCCACCTACGAGCAGTACATC. It translates to CASSYRQGATYEQYI. This chain joins TRBV7-8 and TRBJ2-7, with 10 bases aligning to TRBD1. The CDR3 has 15 amino acids. V dropped 4 bases and J dropped 2; count of bases not matched to a gene: 5. From germline, CDR1 is SGHVS and CDR2 FQNEAQ.

This clonotype was observed at least ten times. The rearrangement links TRBV29-1 to TRBJ2-1; 8 nucleotides align to TRBD1. The CDR3 runs 15 residues. The ends lost 3 bases at V and 3 bases at J; junction bases unmatched: 7. Germline lookup yields CDR1 SQVTM and CDR2 ANQGSEA. The DNA of the CDR3 is TGCAGCGTTGACGACGGGACAGGCCGCTACAATGAGCAGTTCTTC. Amino acids: CSVDDGTGRYNEQFF.

This chain connects TRBV5-1 to TRBJ1-1; D not certain. CDR1 and CDR2 (germline): SGHRS, YFSETQ. V was cut by 1 base and J by 5 bases, with 12 bases left in between. The CDR3 extends over 14 amino acids. CDR3 loop: CASSLLQEKTEAFF. CDR3 sequence (DNA): TGCGCCAGCAGCTTGCTTCAGGAAAAGACTGAAGCTTTCTTT.